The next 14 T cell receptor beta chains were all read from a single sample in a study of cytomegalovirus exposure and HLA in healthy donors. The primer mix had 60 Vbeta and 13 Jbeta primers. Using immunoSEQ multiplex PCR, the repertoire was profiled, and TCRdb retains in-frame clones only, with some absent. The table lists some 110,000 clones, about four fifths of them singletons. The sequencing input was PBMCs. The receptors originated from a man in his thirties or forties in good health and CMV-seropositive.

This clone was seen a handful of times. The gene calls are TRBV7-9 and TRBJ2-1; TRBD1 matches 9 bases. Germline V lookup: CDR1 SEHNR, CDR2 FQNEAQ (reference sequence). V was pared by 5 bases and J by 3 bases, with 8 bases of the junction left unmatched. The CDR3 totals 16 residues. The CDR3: CASSPFAGQGYNEQFF. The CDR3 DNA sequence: TGTGCCAGCAGCCCGTTCGCGGGACAGGGCTACAATGAGCAGTTCTTC.

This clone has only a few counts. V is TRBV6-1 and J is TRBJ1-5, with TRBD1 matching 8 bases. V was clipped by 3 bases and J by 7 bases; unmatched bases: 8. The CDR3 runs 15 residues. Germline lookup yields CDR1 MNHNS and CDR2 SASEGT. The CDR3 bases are TGTGCCAGCAGTGATCAGACAGGGGAGGGCCAGCCCCAGCATTTT. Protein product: CASSDQTGEGQPQHF.

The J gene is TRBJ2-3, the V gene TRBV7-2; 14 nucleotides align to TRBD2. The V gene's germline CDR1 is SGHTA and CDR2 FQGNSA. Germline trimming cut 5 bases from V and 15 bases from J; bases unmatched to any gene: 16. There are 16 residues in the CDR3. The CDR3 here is CASSPSRTSGGRGIYF. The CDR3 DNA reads TGTGCCAGCAGCCCAAGCCGGACTAGCGGGGGGCGGGGTATATATTTT.

The CDR3 coding sequence is TGTGCCAGCAGCCCCACAAGGACAGGTTACAATGAGCAGTTCTTC. Its protein is CASSPTRTGYNEQFF. This chain links TRBV7-8 with TRBJ2-1, with 7 bases fitting TRBD1. V lost 5 bases and J lost 4; bases outside the gene matches: 8. The CDR3 sequence is 15 residues long. Germline CDR1 is SGHVS and CDR2 is FQNEAQ.

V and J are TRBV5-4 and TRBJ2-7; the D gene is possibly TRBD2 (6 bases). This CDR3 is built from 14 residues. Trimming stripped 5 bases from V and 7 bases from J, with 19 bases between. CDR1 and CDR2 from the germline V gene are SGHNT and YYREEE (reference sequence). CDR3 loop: CASRSEGGLGEQYV. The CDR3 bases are TGTGCCAGCAGATCCGAGGGAGGTCTTGGTGAGCAGTACGTC.

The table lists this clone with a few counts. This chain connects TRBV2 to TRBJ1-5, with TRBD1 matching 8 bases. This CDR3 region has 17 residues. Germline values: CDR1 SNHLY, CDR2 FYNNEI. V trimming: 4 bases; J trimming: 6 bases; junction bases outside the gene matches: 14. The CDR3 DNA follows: TGTGCCAGCAGTGGGAGGACAGGGTTTAGAATAGGTCAGCCCCAGCATTTT. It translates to CASSGRTGFRIGQPQHF. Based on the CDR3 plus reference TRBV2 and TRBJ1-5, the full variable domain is EPEVTQTPSHQVTQMGQEVILRCVPISNHLYFYWYRQILGQKVEFLVSFYNNEISEKSEIFDDQFSVERPDGSNFTLKIRSTKLEDSAMYFCASSGRTGFRIGQPQHFGDGTRLSIL.

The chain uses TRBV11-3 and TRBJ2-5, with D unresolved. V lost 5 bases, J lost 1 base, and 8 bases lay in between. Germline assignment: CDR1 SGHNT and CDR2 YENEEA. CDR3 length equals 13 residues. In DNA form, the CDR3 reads TGTGCCAGCAGCAAAGAGGTCCAAGAGACCCAGTACTTC. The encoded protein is CASSKEVQETQYF.

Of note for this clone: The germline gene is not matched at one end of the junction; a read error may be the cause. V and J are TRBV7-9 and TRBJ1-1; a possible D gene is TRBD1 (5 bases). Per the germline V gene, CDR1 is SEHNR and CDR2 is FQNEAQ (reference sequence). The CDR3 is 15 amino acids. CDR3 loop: CSSSLLEGGDTEAFF. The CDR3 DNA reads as TGTTCCAGCAGCTTACTTGAGGGAGGGGACACTGAAGCTTTCTTT.

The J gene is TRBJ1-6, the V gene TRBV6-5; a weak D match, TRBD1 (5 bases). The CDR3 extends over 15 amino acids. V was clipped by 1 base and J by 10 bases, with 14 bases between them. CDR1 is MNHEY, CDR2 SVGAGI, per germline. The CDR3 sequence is CASSYWRVGGSPLHF. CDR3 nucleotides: TGTGCCAGCAGTTACTGGAGGGTGGGGGGATCACCCCTCCACTTT.

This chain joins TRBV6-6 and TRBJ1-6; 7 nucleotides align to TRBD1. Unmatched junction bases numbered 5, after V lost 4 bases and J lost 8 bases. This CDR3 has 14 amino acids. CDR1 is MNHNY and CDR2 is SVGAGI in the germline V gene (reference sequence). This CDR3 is CASSSEGAHSPLHF. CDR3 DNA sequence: TGTGCCAGCAGTTCCGAGGGGGCGCATTCACCCCTCCACTTT.

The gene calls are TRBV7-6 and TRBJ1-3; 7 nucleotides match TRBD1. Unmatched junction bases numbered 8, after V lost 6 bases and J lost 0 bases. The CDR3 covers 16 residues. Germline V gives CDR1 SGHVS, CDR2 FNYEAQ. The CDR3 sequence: CASSRRDRFSGNTIYF. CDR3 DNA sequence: TGTGCCAGCAGTCGCCGGGACAGATTCTCTGGAAACACCATATATTTT.

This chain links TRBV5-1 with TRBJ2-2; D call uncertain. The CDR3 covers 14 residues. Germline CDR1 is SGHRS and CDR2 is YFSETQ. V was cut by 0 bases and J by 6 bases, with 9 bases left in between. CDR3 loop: CASSLGALAGELFF. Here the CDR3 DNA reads TGCGCCAGCAGCTTGGGTGCTTTAGCCGGGGAGCTGTTTTTT.

In DNA, the CDR3 is TGTGCCAGCAGTTTCCCCCCGTACAATGAGCAGTTCTTC. The encoded protein is CASSFPPYNEQFF. The chain couples TRBV27 to TRBJ2-1; D gene uncertain. The germline gives CDR1 MNHEY, CDR2 SMNVEV (reference sequence). This CDR3 comprises 13 residues. V was cut by 3 bases and J by 4 bases, with 7 bases left in between.

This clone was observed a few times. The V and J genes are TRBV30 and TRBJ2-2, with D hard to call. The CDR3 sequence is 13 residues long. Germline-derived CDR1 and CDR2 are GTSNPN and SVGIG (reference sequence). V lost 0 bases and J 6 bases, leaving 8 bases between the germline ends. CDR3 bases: TGTGCCTGGAGTGTTTCCTTCCCCGGGGAGCTGTTTTTT. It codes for CAWSVSFPGELFF. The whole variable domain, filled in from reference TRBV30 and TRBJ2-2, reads SQTIHQWPATLVQPVGSPLSLECTVEGTSNPNLYWYRQAAGRGLQLLFYSVGIGQISSEVPQNLSASRPQDRQFILSSKKLLLSDSGFYLCAWSVSFPGELFFGEGSRLTVL.